The subject of this entry is one TCR beta chain. Its target is unknown. These data come from a study of vaccination effects on CD4 cells after COVID-19. General study results and limits: There were few convalescent patients in the study and no early post-infection timepoints.

Here immunoSEQ multiplex PCR was the method, and the copy in TCRdb shows in-frame clones only, minus some. Of around 50,000 clones listed, 65% to 75% are singletons. Subsequent to a culture period of less than twelve days, CD4+ T cells were isolated. Infection with SARS-CoV-2 occurred in the person between March and December 2020, and PCR confirmed it. Every participant took two doses of the BNT162b2 or mRNA-1273 vaccine. Both day 3 and day 7 saw half the medium replaced with IL-2 medium. V gave up 6 bases and J gave up 8 bases; unmatched junction bases: 12. The CDR3 sequence is 14 residues long. CDR1 MNHEY and CDR2 SVGAGI come from the germline V gene.

This sequence joins TRBV6-5 and TRBJ1-2; 7 positions match TRBD1. This specimen was CD4+ T cells from PBMCs cultured without peptide, taken after COVID-19 vaccination. The sequence derives from a human donor who had a prior SARS-CoV-2 infection. In nucleotides, the CDR3 is TGTGCCAGCAGAAGGCAGGGGGATTGGCGGGGCTACACCTTC. Amino acids: CASRRQGDWRGYTF.